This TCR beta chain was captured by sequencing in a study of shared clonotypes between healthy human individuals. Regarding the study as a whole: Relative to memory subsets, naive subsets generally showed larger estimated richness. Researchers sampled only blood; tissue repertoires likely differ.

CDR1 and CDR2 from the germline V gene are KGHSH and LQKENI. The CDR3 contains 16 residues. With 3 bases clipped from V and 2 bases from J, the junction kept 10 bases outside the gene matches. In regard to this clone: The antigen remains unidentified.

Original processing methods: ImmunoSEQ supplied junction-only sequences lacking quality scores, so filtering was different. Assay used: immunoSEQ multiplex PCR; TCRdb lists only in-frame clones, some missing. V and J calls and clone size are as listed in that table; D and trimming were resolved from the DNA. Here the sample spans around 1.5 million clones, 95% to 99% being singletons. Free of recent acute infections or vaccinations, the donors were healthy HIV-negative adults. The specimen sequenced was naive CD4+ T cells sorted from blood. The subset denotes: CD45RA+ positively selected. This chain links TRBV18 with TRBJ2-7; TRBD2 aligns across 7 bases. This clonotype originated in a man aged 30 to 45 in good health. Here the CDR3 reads CASSPLGSGAAYEQYF. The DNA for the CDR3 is TGTGCCAGCTCACCCCTGGGGAGCGGGGCCGCCTACGAGCAGTACTTC.